This T cell receptor (beta chain) is drawn from a study of shared clonotypes between healthy human individuals. The CDR3 is made up of 13 amino acids. Germline CDR1 and CDR2: MDHEN and SYDVKM. V gave up 7 bases and J gave up 3 bases, with 13 bases separating them. Method: immunoSEQ multiplex PCR; TCRdb's copy keeps in-frame clones and lacks some. The sample lists 2 million to 2.5 million clones, over 85% occurring once. The sequencing input was naive CD4+ T cells from PBMCs. The subset denotes: CD45RA+ positively selected. This TCR was recovered from a man younger than 35 in good health. Some clones in this sample may be carry-over from other donors' samples. The chain joins TRBV28 to TRBJ2-7; tentative D call: TRBD1 (6 bases). As DNA, the CDR3 is TGTGCCAGCACCCCTCCAGGGGTCTACGAGCAGTACTTC. This sequence encodes CASTPPGVYEQYF.